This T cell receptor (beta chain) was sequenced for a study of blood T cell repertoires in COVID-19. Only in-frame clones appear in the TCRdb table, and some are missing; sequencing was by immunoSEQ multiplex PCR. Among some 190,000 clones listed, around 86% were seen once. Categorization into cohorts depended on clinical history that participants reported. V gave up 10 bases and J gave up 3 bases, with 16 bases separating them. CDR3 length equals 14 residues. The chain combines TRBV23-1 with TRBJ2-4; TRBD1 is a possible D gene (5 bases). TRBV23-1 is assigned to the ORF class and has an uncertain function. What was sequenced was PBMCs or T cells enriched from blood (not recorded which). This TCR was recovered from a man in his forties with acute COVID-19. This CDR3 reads CATQSPDSKNIQYF. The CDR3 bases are TGCGCCACCCAGTCCCCTGACAGCAAAAACATTCAGTACTTC.